The rows below give T cell receptor beta chains drawn from one sample of a study of post-analysis software for immune sequencing data. TCRdb recomputed calls from the PCR reads with MiXCR, one row per CDR3 protein. The data hold 170,000 or so distinct CDR3 sequences, with approximately 30% observed a single time. Sequencing input: blood. The origin of the receptors is a girl under 18 with multiple sclerosis. CDR3s include the opening cysteine and the closing phenylalanine or tryptophan. The D gene is left open where the match is weak. Clone size is shown for a subset of rows, as once, few, many or a class of expanded clone.

J gene,D gene,V gene,clone size,CDR3 length,CDR3 protein,CDR3 DNA
TRBJ2-1,TRBD2,TRBV2,few,15,CASSGLAGVNNEQFF,TGTGCCAGCAGTGGACTAGCGGGAGTCAACAATGAGCAGTTCTTC
TRBJ2-1,TRBD2,TRBV14,NA,14,CASTPTSGRAFQFF,TGTGCCAGCACCCCGACTAGCGGGAGGGCCTTTCAGTTCTTC
TRBJ2-6,TRBD1,TRBV9,many,19,CASSATLGQLFSGANVLTF,TGTGCCAGCAGCGCAACCCTGGGACAGTTATTCTCTGGGGCCAACGTCCTGACTTTC
TRBJ2-3,NA,TRBV28,many,14,CASSPGDIGDTQYF,TGTGCCAGCAGTCCAGGGGACATAGGAGATACGCAGTATTTT
TRBJ2-5,NA,TRBV5-1,few,14,CASRRLGGDNEQYF,TGCGCCAGCAGAAGGCTAGGAGGGGACAATGAGCAGTACTTC
TRBJ2-7,NA,TRBV5-1,many,15,CASSLGSGDTYEQYF,TGCGCCAGCAGCTTGGGCTCAGGGGACACCTACGAGCAGTACTTC
TRBJ1-1,NA,TRBV14,few,13,CASSQDRRSEAFF,TGTGCCAGCAGCCAAGACCGAAGGTCTGAAGCTTTCTTT
TRBJ1-4,NA,TRBV20-1,NA,14,CSASVQLDGEKLFF,TGCAGTGCTAGCGTACAACTGGACGGAGAAAAACTGTTTTTT
TRBJ2-1,NA,TRBV5-1,few,13,CASSIPDGEGWFF,TGCGCCAGCAGCATACCCGACGGAGAGGGGTGGTTCTTC
TRBJ2-7,NA,TRBV5-1,NA,14,CASSLDGLPYEQYF,TGCGCCAGCAGCTTGGACGGCCTCCCCTACGAGCAGTACTTC
TRBJ2-1,NA,TRBV20-1,few,16,CSARGGVGSSYNEQFF,TGCAGTGCTAGAGGAGGTGTGGGAAGCTCCTACAATGAGCAGTTCTTC
TRBJ2-4,TRBD1,TRBV14,few,16,CASSPTAGRGRNIQYF,TGTGCCAGCAGCCCGACAGCGGGCAGGGGGCGAAACATTCAGTACTTC
TRBJ2-3,TRBD2,TRBV5-1,NA,17,CASSRGASGGGSDTRYF,TGCGCCAGCAGCCGCGGGGCTAGCGGGGGTGGATCAGATACGCGGTATTTT
TRBJ2-5,TRBD1,TRBV5-1,NA,16,CASSLMAGGSQETQYF,TGCGCCAGCAGCTTGATGGCAGGGGGAAGCCAAGAGACCCAGTACTTC
TRBJ2-5,TRBD1,TRBV15,many,12,CATKTGGETQYF,TGTGCCACCAAAACAGGGGGGGAGACCCAGTACTTC
TRBJ1-2,NA,TRBV12-3/TRBV12-4,few,13,CASSFWGSEGYTF,TGTGCCAGCAGTTTCTGGGGATCGGAGGGCTACACCTTC
TRBJ1-1,TRBD1,TRBV7-9,few,15,CASSLGDRVVSEAFF,TGTGCCAGCAGCTTAGGAGACAGGGTCGTCTCTGAAGCTTTCTTT
TRBJ2-3,TRBD2,TRBV27,NA,15,CASSLSSGGADTQYF,TGTGCCAGCAGTTTATCGAGCGGGGGGGCAGATACGCAGTATTTT